This T cell receptor beta chain was sequenced for a study of cytomegalovirus exposure and HLA in healthy donors (dated by TCRdb to 2017 to 2019). Background for the entire study: An earlier analysis of several hundred of the donors reported approximately 300 Gb of sequence data and around 120 million unique TCR beta sequences from about 180 million T cells. Along with the approximately 700-subject first cohort, a separate validation cohort of over a hundred different subjects was used. A later genetic analysis took genome-wide SNP genotypes for about 60% of the roughly 670 donors and used that subset as a discovery cohort. To predict cytomegalovirus infection status, the study brought together high-throughput TCR immunosequencing, statistical association of individual TCRs with disease status, and machine learning. Rather than using new phenotypic data, the later analysis identified candidate immune exposures from TCR beta sequences and from how often those sequences occurred across donors. A later analysis re-examined previously published TCR beta repertoires from more than 600 donors and added high-resolution HLA genotyping to investigate patterns of TCR occurrence. Using immunosequencing, the study profiled T cell repertoires from 666 subjects and related those repertoires to cytomegalovirus serostatus. A handful of DR-DQ haplotypes were handled as single units for association and clustering because linkage in the cohort was strong. The study was designed to test whether signatures of past pathogen exposure could be identified by cataloging public T cell receptors. Typing coverage differed by locus: A, B, C, DRB1 and DQB1 were typed in roughly 629-640 donors, DQA1 in 522, DPA1 in some 600, and DPB1 in about 450. Roughly 300 gigabases of sequencing data and around 85 million unique TCR sequences made up an early release that covered over 550 HLA-typed donors. To decide whether each TCR beta V gene segment behaved as functional or pseudogenic, an earlier analysis of several hundred of the donors relied on high-throughput TCR beta sequencing. Donor age, sex, ethnicity and CMV serostatus were compiled together with the repertoire data. Among roughly 370 genotyped donors of the cohort, an average of around 240,000 unique TCR beta nucleotide sequences were sequenced per donor, roughly a sixth of them non-productive. The genetic ancestry cluster associated with self-reported Caucasian donors included around four fifths of the 300 to 450 genotyped donors. Every repertoire in the discovery cohort had been generated on one and the same sequencing platform. HLA typing included class I and class II loci at four-digit resolution.

CDR1 and CDR2 are drawn from the germline V gene: SGHVS, FNYEAQ. CDR3 length: 17 amino acids, cysteine to phenylalanine. Of the read, only the CDR3 DNA is kept; its 51 bases are in frame from base 1. V is reduced by 2 bases and J by 7 bases, leaving a spacing of 23 bases between them. Of note for this clone: Its specific antigen is unknown. No per-base quality is available; no much larger clone lies one base away.

In total, 630 or so healthy bone marrow donors made up the cohort. Cohort members were all nominally healthy when sampled, although unrecorded immune exposures were likely present. The donor was CMV seronegative and was included in the group of several hundred seronegative cohort members. A peripheral blood sample was collected from each donor, and TCR beta sequencing was performed on peripheral blood mononuclear cells. The Qiagen DNeasy Blood Extraction Kit was used to extract genomic DNA from the blood cell samples. The receptor library was made with the immunoSEQ multiplex PCR assay. For the multiplex PCR, a mixture combining 60 forward primers for TCR Vbeta segments and 13 reverse primers for TCR Jbeta segments was used. Amplification of the CDR3 region of rearranged TCR beta genes was performed with a multiplex PCR assay on genomic DNA. Amplified TCR beta libraries were sequenced as 87-base-pair reads on the Illumina HiSeq System. The original pipeline was this. A later analysis tallied 75 million to 95 million unique TCR beta chains across the 666 repertoires, and roughly 11 million of those chains were shared by two or more donors. A nearest-neighbor algorithm error-corrected the raw reads and collapsed the reads into unique sequences, merging closely related sequences to remove PCR and sequencing errors. V, D and J gene segments were assigned by aligning CDR3 sequences to IMGT reference sequences. For a sequence to be retained, a match of at least six nucleotides to both a V gene segment and a J gene segment was required. Rearrangements were classified as productive when the CDR3 lacked stop codons and remained in frame with V and J, and all other rearrangements were classified as non-productive. Following IMGT convention, CDR3 was defined as the stretch from the second conserved V-encoded cysteine up to the conserved J-encoded phenylalanine. The earlier analysis of about 590 of the donors excluded sequences that lacked an unambiguous match to a single V gene segment. In an earlier analysis of 587 of the donors, a V segment was called functional when productive rearrangements were above 56.7%, and segregating when the standard deviation between donors exceeded 5%. A statistical classification framework was built to diagnose cytomegalovirus status from the catalog of TCR beta chain sequences. In a later analysis, TCR nucleotide sequences were compared against IMGT/GENE-DB human TR gene sequences so that V and J genes could be assigned. Using the TCRdist pipeline, a later analysis assigned CDR3 sequences along with most-parsimonious VDJ recombination scenarios. In a later analysis, every TCR beta chain was defined by the combination of its CDR3 amino acid sequence and its V-gene family, and reads without a unique V-gene family were dropped. A later analysis removed 592 highly shared, low-generation-probability nucleotide sequences to deal with suspected cross-contamination and a sequencing artifact. In a later analysis, a clonal expansion index for each public chain was calculated from normalized within-repertoire ranks of inferred template counts. In a later analysis, generation probabilities were computed with a VDJ recombination model fitted to out-of-frame rearrangements, and the resulting probabilities were checked against IGoR. In a later analysis, TCR-TCR, TCR-HLA and TCR-CMV co-occurrence was scored with hypergeometric tests, and a repertoire-size bias correction was applied to TCR pairs. In a later analysis, false discovery rates were estimated by permuting HLA or CMV assignments 20 times. In a later analysis, co-occurring TCRs were grouped using DBSCAN, and TCRdist sequence similarity was added for clustering within HLA-allele-positive subsets. Repertoires with fewer than 30,000 or more than 120,000 public chains were left out of co-occurrence clustering, as were about 5 repertoires with anomalous nucleotide sharing. Held by TCRdb, this immuneACCESS table contains in-frame sequences only and omits some clones. Under half of the omission traces to an unresolved V gene where checked; the cause of the rest is unknown. Clone size and V and J calls were adopted from that table, with D and trimming inferred from the DNA. Counted in this sample were over 150,000 clones; more than 60% of them appeared once. The ten largest clones take up roughly 4% of the sample.

Broad study findings and their caveats: Compared with the approximately 600-donor mean, donors in an Asian-associated ancestry cluster had fewer N-insertions in productive TCRs, according to a later genetic analysis. A later analysis found that TCR association rates varied across HLA loci, with DRB1 alleles showing the most associated TCRs and HLA-C alleles the fewest. Several of the top co-occurrence clusters appeared to be linked to parvovirus B19, influenza, CMV and Epstein-Barr virus, according to a later analysis. The earlier analysis of almost 600 of the donors excluded over 15 rarely observed V segments, including chromosome 9 orphons, because counts were too low. It was suggested by the authors that the approach could potentially be generalized to other disease states and immunological phenotypes. According to a later analysis, most CMV-associated TCR beta chains appeared to be HLA-restricted, and the HLA associations seemed to be driven largely by CMV exposure. A cluster of highly shared sequence variants was judged likely to represent a technical artifact of the sequencing pipeline. Across donors, most TCR sequences were observed very rarely, whereas some public TCRs were present in many individuals. A further reported finding was that TCR beta sequences accurately predicted the HLA-A and HLA-B alleles for most subjects in the first cohort. Specific HLA alleles were associated with roughly 17,000 TCR beta sequences at a false discovery rate of 0.05 in a later analysis. The only immune exposure information available for the cohort was CMV serostatus. Some IMGT-functional V segments, including TRBV6-2 and TRBV6-3, could not be told apart with the 87-base-pair reads, so those segments were excluded. Compared with equally common non-associated chains, HLA-associated TCR beta chains in a later analysis were more clonally expanded and had lower generation probabilities. In a later genetic analysis, a missense DCLRE1C variant was associated with V-gene and J-gene trimming of TCR beta chains, and the association was replicated in an independent cohort. A few of the identified cytomegalovirus-associated TCR beta chains were confirmed in vitro to be specific for cytomegalovirus antigens. Cytomegalovirus status was reported to be diagnosed by the classifier with high specificity and sensitivity in both the original and validation cohorts. Linkage disequilibrium might explain the correlated functional status among segregating V segments, but an unknown experimental factor could not be excluded. Presence/absence analyses assumed roughly uniform sequencing depth across donors, an assumption that may not hold. The cohort was sequenced for TCR beta chains only, and without alpha or paired-chain data the features that could be detected were limited. Strong co-occurrence of HLA alleles, especially DR and DQ, made assigning TCR associations to individual alleles difficult. In an earlier analysis of 587 of the donors, most TCR beta V segments appeared in productive rearrangements about 90% or about 30% of the time, broadly matching IMGT annotations. The study listed around 160 TCR beta chains as associated with cytomegalovirus. Because some donors lacked HLA typing at each locus, the association tests relied only on the typed subset.

Specimen: PBMCs. The chain is assembled from TRBV7-6 and TRBJ2-5; possibly the D gene is TRBD1, per 6 matching bases. The TCR originated in a woman in her thirties or forties in good health and CMV-seronegative. The bases read TGTGCCAGCAGCTTACTGTCCGGACAGAGGCAAGATGGGACCCAGTACTTC. This sequence encodes CASSLLSGQRQDGTQYF.